A single sample gave rise to the 31 T cell receptor beta chains below, sequenced in a study of blood T cells in healthy people across ages (dated by TCRdb to about 2015). Library generation was performed with 5' RACE. Data came from an Illumina HiSeq 2500. A second roughly 7 to 11 cycle PCR used a sample-barcoded 5' primer and a J-beta primer mix. TCRdb itself trimmed the public reads at Q25 with fastp, ran MiXCR and retained productive beta chains. Entries are consolidated by CDR3 protein sequence, retaining the most common genes and DNA. In all, the sample holds approximately 1,100,000 distinct CDR3 sequences, and 40% to 45% of those were seen once. In total, the top ten clones hold approximately 20% of the sample. Sample: blood. The receptor source for this set is a woman aged 60-70 years in good health.

This clonotype was counted a few times. The rearrangement uses TRBV15 and TRBJ1-5; D may be TRBD1 (5 bases). CDR1 and CDR2 from the germline V gene are LNHNV and YYDKDF (reference sequence). V lost 1 base and J 6 bases, leaving 13 bases between the germline ends. The CDR3 spans 15 residues. The CDR3 sequence: CATSRGGGLGQPQHF. DNA of the CDR3: TGTGCCACCAGCAGAGGGGGGGGGTTAGGTCAGCCCCAGCATTTT.

This chain uses TRBV5-1 with TRBJ2-7; D possibly matches TRBD1 or TRBD2 (5 bases each). This CDR3 comprises 15 residues. Trimming shortened V by 0 bases and J by 3 bases, and 13 bases separated the two germline ends. The germline V gene has CDR1 SGHRS and CDR2 YFSETQ. CDR3 bases: TGCGCCAGCAGCTTGGGAGGGGAAGTAGTCTACGAGCAGTACTTC. Protein product: CASSLGGEVVYEQYF.

The rearrangement links TRBV4-2 to TRBJ2-1, with no clear D. CDR3 length: 16 amino acids. The germline V gene encodes CDR1 LGHNA and CDR2 YNFKEQ. V was cut by 3 bases and J by 5 bases, with 17 bases left in between. CDR3 amino acids: CASSHQVVQSDNEQFF. The DNA for the CDR3 is TGTGCCAGCAGCCACCAAGTCGTACAATCGGACAATGAGCAGTTCTTC.

The rearrangement joins TRBV12-3 or TRBV12-4 to TRBJ1-5; D is undetermined. The CDR3 extends over 14 amino acids. V was trimmed by 4 bases and J by 3 bases, leaving 10 bases between them. CDR3 loop: CASSYAGINQPQHF. CDR3 DNA: TGTGCCAGCAGTTATGCGGGGATCAATCAGCCCCAGCATTTT.

This clonotype turned up a few times. This rearrangement joins TRBV27 to TRBJ2-3; 11 nucleotides align to TRBD2. The length of the CDR3 is 18 residues. The V and J ends lost 5 bases and 4 bases, in that order; junction bases with no gene match: 14. The germline V gene has CDR1 MNHEY and CDR2 SMNVEV (reference sequence). CDR3: CASSTRRILAGAPDTQYF. CDR3 coding DNA: TGTGCCAGCAGTACAAGACGGATACTAGCGGGAGCCCCAGATACGCAGTATTTT.

This clonotype was observed many times. The rearrangement uses TRBV4-2 and TRBJ2-5; D uncertain. V gave up 10 bases and J gave up 3 bases, with 12 bases separating them. CDR1 and CDR2 (germline): LGHNA, YNFKEQ. The CDR3 is 12 residues long. The CDR3 DNA sequence: TGTGCCACCAGAGATCCCAAAGAGACCCAGTACTTC. Protein: CATRDPKETQYF.

As to this clonotype: A much larger clone differs from this one at a single base, so this may be a read error. The chain employs TRBV3-1 and TRBJ1-2, with TRBD1 as a possible D gene (5 bases). The CDR3 extends over 12 amino acids. Germline CDR1 is LGHDT and CDR2 is YNNKEL (reference sequence). This CDR3 reads CASSLLSRGCTF. The CDR3 bases are TGTGCCAGCAGCCTCCTGTCGAGGGGCTGCACCTTC. The full variable domain, rest sourced from reference TRBV3-1 and TRBJ1-2, is DTAVSQTPKYLVTQMGNDKSIKCEQNLGHDTMYWYKQDSKKFLKIMFSYNNKELIINETVPNRFSPKSPDKAHLNLHINSLELGDSAVYFCASSLLSRGCTFGSGTRLTVV.

The rearrangement links TRBV10-3 to TRBJ2-7; D is uncertain. The CDR3 has 11 residues. CDR1 ENHRY and CDR2 SYGVKD come from the germline V gene. V was pared by 4 bases and J by 7 bases, with 8 bases between. In DNA, the CDR3 is TGTGCCATCAGTGCGGCCAGTGAGCAGTACTTC. This codes for CAISAASEQYF.

The chain couples TRBV6-5 to TRBJ2-1, with 10 bases matching TRBD2. Germline values: CDR1 MNHEY, CDR2 SVGAGI. The CDR3 consists of 12 residues. J lost 10 bases, V lost 5 bases, and 2 bases had no gene match. The CDR3 coding sequence is TGTGCCAGCAGTATAGCGGGAGGAGAGCAGTTCTTC. Protein: CASSIAGGEQFF.

The chain links TRBV27 to TRBJ2-7; no definite D call. Germline V CDR1 and CDR2: MNHEY, SMNVEV (reference sequence). The CDR3 totals 15 residues. V shed 6 bases and J shed 0 bases, with 15 bases lying between them. CDR3 sequence reads: CASSPVLGSSYEQYF. The CDR3 nucleotides are TGTGCCAGCAGCCCGGTTTTGGGAAGCTCCTACGAGCAGTACTTC.

This clonotype has just a few counts. The chain recombines TRBV13 with TRBJ2-7; 7 bases match TRBD1. The V and J ends lost 4 bases and 4 bases, in that order; junction bases with no gene match: 1. Germline assignment: CDR1 PRHDT and CDR2 FYEKMQ (reference sequence). This CDR3 comprises 12 residues. CDR3 sequence reads: CASSWGQYEQYF. In DNA form, the CDR3 reads TGTGCCAGCAGCTGGGGACAGTACGAGCAGTACTTC.

The V gene is TRBV20-1, the J gene TRBJ2-1; 10 positions match TRBD2. The CDR3 is made up of 16 amino acids. The V gene's germline CDR1 is DFQATT and CDR2 SNEGSKA (reference sequence). V lost 1 base to trimming and J lost 3 bases; unmatched junction nucleotides: 6. The CDR3 sequence: CSARVRASGGYNEQFF. The CDR3 DNA follows: TGCAGTGCTAGAGTGAGGGCTAGCGGGGGCTACAATGAGCAGTTCTTC.

The chain has TRBV29-1 and TRBJ2-2; possibly TRBD2 for D (5 bases). Germline CDR1 SQVTM, CDR2 ANQGSEA. V lost 4 bases to trimming and J lost 2 bases, with 14 bases between them. This CDR3 has 15 residues. DNA for the CDR3: TGCAGCGTTGGCGGCCGGCGGGCAAACACCGGGGAGCTGTTTTTT. It is translated as CSVGGRRANTGELFF.

The V gene is TRBV6-1, the J gene TRBJ1-2; 8 bases agree with TRBD1. The CDR3 totals 14 residues. Germline values: CDR1 MNHNS, CDR2 SASEGT. The V segment lost 3 bases and the J segment 7 bases; nucleotides outside the gene matches: 7. CDR3 residues: CASSEQGAISGYTF. As DNA, the CDR3 is TGTGCCAGCAGTGAGCAGGGGGCAATCTCTGGCTACACCTTC.

This chain joins TRBV3-1 and TRBJ1-2; TRBD1 might be the D (6 bases). There are 17 residues in the CDR3. Germline lookup yields CDR1 LGHDT and CDR2 YNNKEL (reference sequence). With 0 bases removed from V and 8 bases from J, the gap between germline ends came to 22 bases. The CDR3: CASSQDPPLRGVVGYTF. For the CDR3, the DNA is TGTGCCAGCAGCCAAGATCCCCCCCTCAGGGGAGTCGTGGGCTACACCTTC.

The V and J genes are TRBV12-3 or TRBV12-4 and TRBJ2-5; the match to TRBD2 covers 9 bases. The last part of the DNA fits TRBJ2-7 better; the J call may be wrong. CDR3 length equals 15 residues. The CDR3 DNA reads as TGTGCCAGCAGTCTCACAGCGGGAGGAACCGACGAGCAGTACTTC. It codes for CASSLTAGGTDEQYF.

J is TRBJ1-5 and V is TRBV20-1; the D is unclear. The CDR3 is made up of 16 amino acids. The V and J ends lost 3 bases and 1 base respectively, with 16 bases between them. Germline CDR1 is DFQATT and CDR2 is SNEGSKA (reference sequence). In DNA form, the CDR3 reads TGCAGTGCTAGGCCACGAGGTGGGGTGAGCAATCAGCCCCAGCATTTT. Protein product: CSARPRGGVSNQPQHF.

As regards this clonotype: This could be a read error, since a much larger clone is one nucleotide away. The chain carries TRBV20-1 and TRBJ2-1; TRBD2 agrees at 10 bases. The CDR3 has 14 residues. Germline CDR1 DFQATT, CDR2 SNEGSKA (reference sequence). The CDR3 DNA reads as TGCAGTGAGGCTAGCGGGAGATCCTACAATGAGCGGTTCTTC. Encoded protein: CSEASGRSYNERFF.

The chain combines TRBV20-1 with TRBJ2-1; D may be TRBD2 (5 bases). The V gene lost 0 bases and the J gene lost 6 bases, with 12 bases spanning the gap. This CDR3 is built from 14 residues. In germline, CDR1 is DFQATT, CDR2 SNEGSKA (reference sequence). The CDR3 DNA reads TGCAGTGCTAGAGAGTTGCGGGCGCTCAATGAGCAGTTCTTC. It is translated as CSARELRALNEQFF.

This rearrangement joins TRBV6-5 to TRBJ1-2; tentative D call: TRBD1 (6 bases). The CDR3 has 13 residues. Looked up from germline, CDR1 is MNHEY and CDR2 is SVGAGI. V lost 2 bases and J lost 4, with 8 bases in between. This CDR3 is CASSYRQAYGYTF. CDR3 nucleotide sequence: TGTGCCAGCAGTTACAGACAGGCCTATGGCTACACCTTC.

This clonotype turned up a few times. The rearrangement uses TRBV29-1 and TRBJ2-7; D remains unclear. Germline values: CDR1 SQVTM, CDR2 ANQGSEA. This CDR3 is built from 14 residues. Between the trimmed V and J ends, which lost 4 bases and 0 bases, there was a span of 13 bases. The CDR3: CSVGEVRNSYEQYF. The CDR3 DNA reads as TGCAGCGTTGGGGAAGTCAGAAACTCCTACGAGCAGTACTTC.

J is TRBJ2-1 and V is TRBV6-1; possibly TRBD2 for D (5 bases). V was cut by 2 bases and J by 3 bases, with 14 bases left in between. The CDR3 has 16 residues. The germline V gene encodes CDR1 MNHNS and CDR2 SASEGT. The CDR3 nucleotides are TGTGCCAGCAGTGAATTGTCGCAGCGGAGCTACAATGAGCAGTTCTTC. Protein: CASSELSQRSYNEQFF.

This clonotype was found a few times. The chain links TRBV5-1 to TRBJ2-5, with D possibly matching TRBD2 (6 bases). Per the germline V gene, CDR1 is SGHRS and CDR2 is YFSETQ. This CDR3 spans 14 amino acids. The V end lost 1 base, the J end lost 5 bases, and 12 bases lay between the germline ends. The CDR3 protein is CASSLSLALETQYF. Here the CDR3 DNA reads TGCGCCAGCAGCTTGAGCCTAGCGCTCGAGACCCAGTACTTC. The full variable domain, completed using reference TRBV5-1 and TRBJ2-5, is KAGVTQTPRYLIKTRGQQVTLSCSPISGHRSVSWYQQTPGQGLQFLFEYFSETQRNKGNFPGRFSGRQFSNSRSEMNVSTLELGDSALYLCASSLSLALETQYFGPGTRLLVL.

This clonotype was seen more than once but under ten times. V gene TRBV5-1 combines with J gene TRBJ2-7; D call uncertain. CDR3 length: 13 amino acids. CDR1 is SGHRS, CDR2 YFSETQ, per germline. The germline V and J ends were trimmed by 3 bases and 0 bases, with 7 bases remaining between them. The CDR3 loop is CASSSSTSYEQYF. CDR3 nucleotide sequence: TGCGCCAGCAGCTCTTCTACCTCCTACGAGCAGTACTTC.

V and J are TRBV5-1 and TRBJ2-3, with 8 bases identical to TRBD1. The CDR3 is 15 amino acids. Germline V CDR1 and CDR2: SGHRS, YFSETQ. V was pared by 3 bases and J by 1 base, with 4 bases of the junction left unmatched. DNA for the CDR3: TGCGCCAGCAGCTCGGGACAGGCGGGCACAGATACGCAGTATTTT. It translates to CASSSGQAGTDTQYF.

To note about this clonotype: Because the CDR3 is missing its conserved closing phenylalanine or tryptophan, this is likely a read error. The V call is TRBV20-1, the J call TRBJ2-1; the D is unclear. Germline CDR1 DFQATT, CDR2 SNEGSKA (reference sequence). The CDR3 runs to 11 residues. V lost 6 bases, J lost 7 bases, and 10 bases lay in between. The CDR3 sequence: CSATEINEQFL. The CDR3 nucleotides read TGCAGTGCCACCGAAATAAATGAGCAGTTCTTA.

The CDR3 here is CASSPEGTSQETQYF. CDR3 DNA: TGTGCCAGCAGCCCGGAAGGGACTAGCCAAGAGACCCAGTACTTC. J is TRBJ2-5 and V is TRBV4-2; 8 bases align to TRBD2. The junction had 5 bases not matched to a gene; V was cut back by 4 bases and J by 1 base. Germline-derived CDR1 and CDR2 are LGHNA and YNFKEQ. CDR3 size: 15 residues.

This clonotype was detected only a few times. The chain couples TRBV5-1 to TRBJ2-5, with D possibly called TRBD1 or TRBD2 (5 bases each). Per the germline V gene, CDR1 is SGHRS and CDR2 is YFSETQ. Trimming left V 0 bases short and J 5 bases short, with 11 bases between. This CDR3 is 14 amino acids long. The CDR3 sequence is CASSLGGTEETQYF. CDR3 DNA: TGCGCCAGCAGCTTGGGAGGGACGGAGGAGACCCAGTACTTC.

A note on this clonotype: One junction end does not reproduce the germline sequence, and a read error may be involved. The CDR3 region has the DNA TGTGCCAGCAGCTTAGGTGGACTAGCGGGCCAAGAGACCCAGTACTTC. This codes for CASSLGGLAGQETQYF. V and J are TRBV5-1 and TRBJ2-5; 11 bases fit TRBD2. This CDR3 is built from 16 residues. The germline gives CDR1 SGHRS, CDR2 YFSETQ.

The J gene is TRBJ2-7, the V gene TRBV6-2 or TRBV6-3, with a possible D match to TRBD2 (6 bases). Between the trimmed V and J ends, which lost 5 bases and 0 bases, there was a span of 14 bases. CDR3 length: 15 residues. Germline values: CDR1 MNHEY, CDR2 SVGEGT. CDR3 DNA: TGTGCCAGCAGTATGGAAGGGACTTACTCCTACGAGCAGTACTTC. Translated, it gives CASSMEGTYSYEQYF.

V usage is TRBV5-4 and J usage is TRBJ2-7, with D possibly being TRBD2 (5 bases). This CDR3 has 17 amino acids. V was pared by 3 bases and J by 0 bases, with 19 bases between. CDR1 and CDR2 (germline): SGHNT, YYREEE (reference sequence). DNA for the CDR3: TGTGCCAGCAGCTCCCGGGTCGAAGAGCGGAACTCCTACGAGCAGTACTTC. Its translation: CASSSRVEERNSYEQYF.